This TCR beta chain is drawn from a study of shared T cell receptors in the human thymus. Trimming pared 4 bases from V and 9 bases from J, leaving 16 bases between. Germline V gene lookup returns CDR1 MGHRA and CDR2 YSYEKL. There are 14 residues in the CDR3. The table came from immunoSEQ multiplex PCR; TCRdb's copy has only in-frame clones and leaves some out. The profile covers over 65,000 clones, with over 90% appearing a single time and less than 0.04% taken by the ten largest. J is TRBJ2-1 and V is TRBV4-1; D might be TRBD2 (7 bases). Sequenced material: thymocytes. The clonotype comes from a human donor. The CDR3 region has the DNA TGCGCCAGCAGCCGGCCGGGGGGCCCCGTTGAGCAGTTCTTC. This encodes CASSRPGGPVEQFF.